These T cell receptor beta chains were read from a single sample in a study of blood T cell repertoires in COVID-19. TCRdb's table, derived via immunoSEQ multiplex PCR, lists solely in-frame clones and lacks some. The sample carries about 220,000 clones, 75% to 90% recorded once. Sequencing was done on a sample of PBMCs or T cells enriched from blood (not recorded which). These TCRs come from a woman between 18 and 29 years old in a cohort exposed to, infected with or recovered from COVID-19 (not recorded which). Both conserved end residues are part of each CDR3. Each record gives: J gene, clone size, D gene, V gene, CDR3 DNA, CDR3 protein. A D gene is named only where the DNA matches it firmly. Some rows mark clone size as missing; the rest say once, few, many or name a class of expanded clone.

>TRBJ1-1|-|-|TRBV29-1
TGCGGTGGCAGGACTCCAATGAACACTGAAGCTTTCTTT
CGGRTPMNTEAFF
>TRBJ2-7|-|TRBD1|TRBV7-3
TGTGCCAGCAGCTTAGAGGTACTCCGGGACAGGGGTTACGAGCAGTACTTC
CASSLEVLRDRGYEQYF
>TRBJ1-3|-|-|TRBV6-1
TGTGCCAGCAGTGATTCGGGATATGGAAACACCATATATTTT
CASSDSGYGNTIYF
>TRBJ2-3|-|TRBD1|TRBV24-1
TGTGCCACCAGTGATTTGCGGGACAGCAAGGGCACAGATACGCAGTATTTT
CATSDLRDSKGTDTQYF
>TRBJ1-2|-|-|TRBV14
TGTGCCAGCAGCCGGCAAGAAGCTAACTATGGCTACACCTTC
CASSRQEANYGYTF
>TRBJ1-2|-|TRBD1|TRBV5-1
TGCGCCAGCACCCCCTACCCGGGACAGCCTAACTATGGCTACACCTTC
CASTPYPGQPNYGYTF
>TRBJ1-2|-|-|TRBV3-1/TRBV3-2
TGTGCCAGCAGCCAAGATCGGATACGAACTAAGCCCAACTATGGCTACACCTTC
CASSQDRIRTKPNYGYTF
>TRBJ1-2|-|TRBD1|TRBV28
TGTGCCAGCAGTTTATCGCAGGGGGGTGGCTACACCTTC
CASSLSQGGGYTF
>TRBJ1-1|once|-|TRBV7-2
TGTGCCAGCAGCCGCTTATCCTTGGGACTTCGAACTGAAGCTTTCTTT
CASSRLSLGLRTEAFF
>TRBJ2-7|few|-|TRBV11-3
TGTGCCAGCCGGGCCCCGGGGTACGAGCAGTACTTC
CASRAPGYEQYF
>TRBJ2-2|-|-|TRBV2
TGTGCCAGCAGTTACAGCGGGGAGCTGTTTTTT
CASSYSGELFF
>TRBJ2-2|once|TRBD1|TRBV24-1
TGTGCCACCAGGGGACAGAAGAACACCGGGGAGCTGTTTTTT
CATRGQKNTGELFF
>TRBJ1-2|-|-|TRBV3-1/TRBV3-2
TGTGCCAGCAGCCAATTTATCGCGCAGGGGAAGCGCTACACCTTC
CASSQFIAQGKRYTF
>TRBJ1-1|-|TRBD1|TRBV28
TGTGCCAGCAGTTTCCGAGGGACAGGGGAACCTGAAGCTTTCTTT
CASSFRGTGEPEAFF
>TRBJ2-1|once|TRBD1|TRBV5-8
TGTGCCAGCAGCATGACAGGGCGGCCCTACAATGAGCAGTTCTTC
CASSMTGRPYNEQFF
>TRBJ1-6|-|TRBD1|TRBV5-5
TGTGCCAGCAGTTCTCAGGGGGCAAATTCACCCCTCCACTTT
CASSSQGANSPLHF
>TRBJ1-6|once|-|TRBV11-2
TGTGCCAGCAGGTTCACCGGTTCACCCCTCCACTTT
CASRFTGSPLHF